These T cell receptor beta chains were read from a single sample in a study of human T cells and chemical hapten exposure. TCRdb passed the RACE reads through MiXCR, listing each CDR3 protein once. The data show about 160,000 distinct CDR3 sequences, about a quarter seen once. Source: whole blood, taken in connection with sensitization to the hapten diphenylcyclopropenone (DPC). These receptors all come from a woman aged 18-35 years with alopecia areata. Some clones in this sample may be carry-over from other donors' samples. Each CDR3 is given with its conserved first and last residue.

>TRBV7-2|TRBJ1-4
CASSLVGASNEKLFF
>TRBV27|TRBJ1-1
CASTTGGRTEAFF
>TRBV28|TRBJ2-1
CASSLAQDGRNEQFF
>TRBV10-3|TRBJ2-3
CAISGQEDTQYF
>TRBV7-9|TRBJ1-6
CASSTLGAVKPLHF
>TRBV6-6|TRBJ2-3
CASSWQPGDTQYF
>TRBV5-8|TRBJ2-1
CASSPPDFPNEQFF
>TRBV11-2|TRBJ2-1
CASSSLSGRAPGEQFF
>TRBV24-1|TRBJ1-2
CATSDLSGNGYTF
>TRBV11-2|TRBJ2-3
CASSRWTGSTDTQYF
>TRBV20-1|TRBJ1-6
CSASGQGVPLHF
>TRBV18|TRBJ2-1
CASSIGSGRSNEQFF
>TRBV29-1|TRBJ2-3
CSFLGQAADTQYF
>TRBV6-5|TRBJ2-1
CASSRSSGDPYNEQFF
>TRBV4-3|TRBJ1-6
CASSQDRVGSPLHF
>TRBV7-9|TRBJ2-1
CASSSPITEGDEQFF
>TRBV4-3|TRBJ2-1
CASSRPGSNYNEQFF
>TRBV29-1|TRBJ1-1
CSVVLLGDRTEAFF
>TRBV15|TRBJ2-2
CATSRGQGDTAGELFF
>TRBV2|TRBJ2-5
CAREKTGTETQYF
>TRBV7-2|TRBJ1-3
CASSRRTGHGGNTIYF
>TRBV20-1|TRBJ2-5
CSAFLGTQYF